The sequence of this T cell receptor beta chain was determined in a study of control samples from healthy donors and cancer patients. Clones were sequenced by immunoSEQ multiplex PCR, and TCRdb holds only the in-frame ones, with some missing. Altogether 90,000 or so clones are present, 70% to 90% being singletons, with the ten largest covering 0.95% to 1.5%. Trimming cost V 4 bases and J 4 bases, with 11 bases left between them. Germline values: CDR1 LGHDT, CDR2 YNNKEL (reference sequence). The CDR3 consists of 15 residues. This TCR derives from a woman aged 50 to 60 in good health. Sequencing was carried out using blood. The V gene is TRBV3-1 (or the pseudogene TRBV3-2), the J gene TRBJ1-6, with a tentative D call TRBD1 (6 bases). CDR3 amino acids: CASSPTTGYNSPLHF. CDR3 nucleotides: TGTGCCAGCAGCCCTACCACAGGGTATAATTCACCCCTCCACTTT.